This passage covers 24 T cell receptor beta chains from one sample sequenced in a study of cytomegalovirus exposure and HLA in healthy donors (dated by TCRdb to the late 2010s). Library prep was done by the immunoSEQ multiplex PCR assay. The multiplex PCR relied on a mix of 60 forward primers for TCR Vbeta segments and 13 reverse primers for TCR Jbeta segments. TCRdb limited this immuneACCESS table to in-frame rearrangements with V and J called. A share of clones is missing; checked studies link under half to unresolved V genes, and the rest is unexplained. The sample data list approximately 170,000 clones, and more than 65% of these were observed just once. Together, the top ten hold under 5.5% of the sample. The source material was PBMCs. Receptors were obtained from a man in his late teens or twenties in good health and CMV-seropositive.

In nucleotides, the CDR3 is TGTGCCAGCAGCTCGGAGGGTGGCCAAGAGACCCAGTACTTC. Protein sequence: CASSSEGGQETQYF. The chain uses TRBV5-4 and TRBJ2-5, with D perhaps matching TRBD2 (6 bases). The germline V gene has CDR1 SGHNT and CDR2 YYREEE (reference sequence). The CDR3 loop spans 14 amino acids. Between the trimmed V and J ends, which lost 3 bases and 1 base, there was a span of 10 bases.

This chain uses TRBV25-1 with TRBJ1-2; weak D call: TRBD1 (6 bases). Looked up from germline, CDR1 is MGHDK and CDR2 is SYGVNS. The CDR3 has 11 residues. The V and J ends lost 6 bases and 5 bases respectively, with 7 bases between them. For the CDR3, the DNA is TGTGCCAGCAGCCAGGGGTATGGCTACACCTTC. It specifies CASSQGYGYTF.

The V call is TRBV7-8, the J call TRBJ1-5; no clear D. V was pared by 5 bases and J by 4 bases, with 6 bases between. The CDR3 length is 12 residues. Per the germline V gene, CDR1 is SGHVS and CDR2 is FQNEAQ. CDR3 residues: CASSASNQPQHF. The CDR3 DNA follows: TGTGCCAGCAGCGCCAGTAATCAGCCCCAGCATTTT.

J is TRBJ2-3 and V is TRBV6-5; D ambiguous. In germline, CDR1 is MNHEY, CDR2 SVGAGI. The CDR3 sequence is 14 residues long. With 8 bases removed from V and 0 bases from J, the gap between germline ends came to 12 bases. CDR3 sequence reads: CASSNGRSTDTQYF. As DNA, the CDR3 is TGTGCCAGCTCAAATGGGCGTAGCACAGATACGCAGTATTTT.

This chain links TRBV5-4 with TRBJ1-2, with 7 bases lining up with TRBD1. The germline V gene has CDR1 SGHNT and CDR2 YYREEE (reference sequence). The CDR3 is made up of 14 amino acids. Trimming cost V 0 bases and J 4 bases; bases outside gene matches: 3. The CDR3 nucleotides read TGTGCCAGCAGCTTGGGACAGGGTACCTATGGCTACACCTTC. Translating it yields CASSLGQGTYGYTF.

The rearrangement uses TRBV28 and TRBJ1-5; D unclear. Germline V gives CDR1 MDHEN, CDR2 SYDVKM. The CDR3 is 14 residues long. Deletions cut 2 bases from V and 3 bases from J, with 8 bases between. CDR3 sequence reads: CASSLGQHNQPQHF. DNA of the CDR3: TGTGCCAGCAGTTTAGGGCAGCACAATCAGCCCCAGCATTTT.

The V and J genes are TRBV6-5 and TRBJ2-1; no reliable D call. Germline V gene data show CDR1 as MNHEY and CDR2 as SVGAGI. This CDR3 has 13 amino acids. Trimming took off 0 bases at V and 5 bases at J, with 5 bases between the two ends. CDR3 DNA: TGTGCCAGCAGTTACTCCCCGGACAATGAGCAGTTCTTC. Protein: CASSYSPDNEQFF.

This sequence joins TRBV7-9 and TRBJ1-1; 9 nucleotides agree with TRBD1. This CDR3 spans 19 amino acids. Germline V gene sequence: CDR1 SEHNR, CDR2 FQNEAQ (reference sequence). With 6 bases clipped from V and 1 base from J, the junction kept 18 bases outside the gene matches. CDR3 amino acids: CASSPRPGTTGGRNTEAFF. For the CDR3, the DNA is TGTGCCAGCAGTCCGCGTCCTGGCACCACAGGGGGCAGGAACACTGAAGCTTTCTTT.

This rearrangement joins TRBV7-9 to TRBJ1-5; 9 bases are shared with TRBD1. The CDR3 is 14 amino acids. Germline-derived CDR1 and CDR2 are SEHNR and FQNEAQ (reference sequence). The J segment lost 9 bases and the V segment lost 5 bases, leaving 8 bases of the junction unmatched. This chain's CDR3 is CASSATGGAWPQHF. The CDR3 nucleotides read TGTGCCAGCAGCGCTACAGGGGGCGCGTGGCCCCAGCATTTT.

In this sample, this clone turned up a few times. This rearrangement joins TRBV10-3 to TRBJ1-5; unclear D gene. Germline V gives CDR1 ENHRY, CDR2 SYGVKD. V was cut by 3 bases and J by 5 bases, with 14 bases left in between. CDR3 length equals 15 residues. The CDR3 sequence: CAISDSIDTHQPQHF. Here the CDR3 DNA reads TGTGCCATCAGTGACTCGATAGACACCCATCAGCCCCAGCATTTT.

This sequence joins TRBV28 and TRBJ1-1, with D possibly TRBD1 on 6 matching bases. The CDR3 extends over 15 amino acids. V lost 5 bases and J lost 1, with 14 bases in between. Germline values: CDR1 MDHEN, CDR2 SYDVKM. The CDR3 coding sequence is TGTGCCAGCAGTCCTCGGACAGAGACGAACACTGAAGCTTTCTTT. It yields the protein CASSPRTETNTEAFF.

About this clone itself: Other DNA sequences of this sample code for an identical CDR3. CDR3 sequence (DNA): TGTGCCTGGAGCGCGGACAGGAACTATGGCTACACCTTC. Its protein is CAWSADRNYGYTF. The chain links TRBV30 to TRBJ1-2; 7 bases line up with TRBD1. V lost 3 bases, J lost 2 bases, and 3 bases stayed unmatched. The CDR3 runs to 13 residues. The germline CDR1 and CDR2 sequences are GTSNPN and SVGIG (reference sequence).

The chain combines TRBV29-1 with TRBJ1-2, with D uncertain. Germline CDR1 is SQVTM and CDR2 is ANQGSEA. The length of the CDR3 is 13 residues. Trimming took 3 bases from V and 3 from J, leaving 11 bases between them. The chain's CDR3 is CSVESTGDYGYTF. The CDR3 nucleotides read TGCAGCGTTGAGTCGACGGGAGACTATGGCTACACCTTC.

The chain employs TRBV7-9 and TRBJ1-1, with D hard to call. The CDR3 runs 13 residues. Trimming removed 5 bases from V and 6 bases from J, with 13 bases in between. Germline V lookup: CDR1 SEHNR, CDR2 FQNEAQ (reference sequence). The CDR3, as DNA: TGTGCCAGCAGCCTCGACTCTAGCGCTGAAGCTTTCTTT. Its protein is CASSLDSSAEAFF. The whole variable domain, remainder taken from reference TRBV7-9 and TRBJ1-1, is DTGVSQNPRHKITKRGQNVTFRCDPISEHNRLYWYRQTLGQGPEFLTYFQNEAQLEKSRLLSDRFSAERPKGSFSTLEIQRTEQGDSAMYLCASSLDSSAEAFFGQGTRLTVV.

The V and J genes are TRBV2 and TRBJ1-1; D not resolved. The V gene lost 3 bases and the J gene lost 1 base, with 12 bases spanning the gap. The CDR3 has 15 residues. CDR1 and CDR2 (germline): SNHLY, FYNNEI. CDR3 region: CASSDDRAGNTEAFF. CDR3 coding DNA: TGTGCCAGCAGTGATGATAGGGCGGGGAACACTGAAGCTTTCTTT.

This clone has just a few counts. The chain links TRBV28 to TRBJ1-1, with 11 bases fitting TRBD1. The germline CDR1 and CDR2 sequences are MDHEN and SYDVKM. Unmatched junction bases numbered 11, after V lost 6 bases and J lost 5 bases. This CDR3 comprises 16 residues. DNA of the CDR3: TGTGCCAGCAGACAAGGACAGGGGGCCTCTAGGACTGAAGCTTTCTTT. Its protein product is CASRQGQGASRTEAFF. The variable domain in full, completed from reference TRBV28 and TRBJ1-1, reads DVKVTQSSRYLVKRTGEKVFLECVQDMDHENMFWYRQDPGLGLRLIYFSYDVKMKEKGDIPEGYSVSREKKERFSLILESASTNQTSMYLCASRQGQGASRTEAFFGQGTRLTVV.

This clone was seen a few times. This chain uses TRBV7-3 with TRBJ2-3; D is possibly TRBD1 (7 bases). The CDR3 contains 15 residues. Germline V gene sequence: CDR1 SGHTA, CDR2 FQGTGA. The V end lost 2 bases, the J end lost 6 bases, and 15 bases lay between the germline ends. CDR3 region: CASSLGDRDFDTQYF. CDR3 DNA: TGTGCCAGCAGCTTAGGTGACAGGGACTTCGATACGCAGTATTTT.

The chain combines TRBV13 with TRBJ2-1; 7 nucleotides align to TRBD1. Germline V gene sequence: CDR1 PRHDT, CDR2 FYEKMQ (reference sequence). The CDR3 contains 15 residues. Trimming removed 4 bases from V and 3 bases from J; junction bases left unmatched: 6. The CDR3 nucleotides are TGTGCCAGCAGCTCAGGGGGTTCGGGCTACAATGAGCAGTTCTTC. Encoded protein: CASSSGGSGYNEQFF.

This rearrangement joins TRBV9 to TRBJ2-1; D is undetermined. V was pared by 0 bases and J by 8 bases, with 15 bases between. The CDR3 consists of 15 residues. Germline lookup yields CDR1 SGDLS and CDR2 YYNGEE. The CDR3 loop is CASSVGVPSSDEQFF. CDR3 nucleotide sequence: TGTGCCAGCAGCGTAGGGGTCCCCTCAAGCGATGAGCAGTTCTTC.

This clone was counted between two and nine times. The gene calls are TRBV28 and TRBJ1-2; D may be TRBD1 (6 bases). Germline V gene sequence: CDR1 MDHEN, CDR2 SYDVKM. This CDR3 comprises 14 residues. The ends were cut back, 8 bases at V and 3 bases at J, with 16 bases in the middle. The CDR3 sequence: CASRRQARDYGYTF. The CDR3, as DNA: TGTGCCAGCCGAAGACAGGCAAGGGACTATGGCTACACCTTC.

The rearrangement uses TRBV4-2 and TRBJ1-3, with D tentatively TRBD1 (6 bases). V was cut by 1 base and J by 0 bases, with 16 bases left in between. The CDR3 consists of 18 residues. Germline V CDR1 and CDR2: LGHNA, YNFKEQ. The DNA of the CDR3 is TGTGCCAGCAGCCAAGCGGTACAGGGAAGGGGCTCTGGAAACACCATATATTTT. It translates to CASSQAVQGRGSGNTIYF.

CDR3 amino acids: CASSEGQGISNGMNTEAFF. CDR3 nucleotide sequence: TGTGCCAGCAGTGAGGGACAGGGGATCTCGAATGGTATGAACACTGAAGCTTTCTTT. This chain links TRBV6-1 with TRBJ1-1; 10 bases are a match to TRBD1. J was trimmed by 0 bases and V by 3 bases; bases with no gene match: 13. In germline, CDR1 is MNHNS, CDR2 SASEGT. This CDR3 is built from 19 residues.

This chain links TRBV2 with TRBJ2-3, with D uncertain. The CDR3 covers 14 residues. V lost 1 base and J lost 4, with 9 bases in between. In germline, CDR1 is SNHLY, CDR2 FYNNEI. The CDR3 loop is CASSEDTPPDTQYF. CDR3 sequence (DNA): TGTGCCAGCAGTGAAGATACACCTCCAGATACGCAGTATTTT.

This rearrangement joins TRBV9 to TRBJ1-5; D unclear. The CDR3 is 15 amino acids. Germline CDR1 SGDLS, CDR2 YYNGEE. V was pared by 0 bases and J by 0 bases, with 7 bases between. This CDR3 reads CASSVGANSNQPQHF. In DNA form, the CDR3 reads TGTGCCAGCAGCGTAGGAGCAAATAGCAATCAGCCCCAGCATTTT.